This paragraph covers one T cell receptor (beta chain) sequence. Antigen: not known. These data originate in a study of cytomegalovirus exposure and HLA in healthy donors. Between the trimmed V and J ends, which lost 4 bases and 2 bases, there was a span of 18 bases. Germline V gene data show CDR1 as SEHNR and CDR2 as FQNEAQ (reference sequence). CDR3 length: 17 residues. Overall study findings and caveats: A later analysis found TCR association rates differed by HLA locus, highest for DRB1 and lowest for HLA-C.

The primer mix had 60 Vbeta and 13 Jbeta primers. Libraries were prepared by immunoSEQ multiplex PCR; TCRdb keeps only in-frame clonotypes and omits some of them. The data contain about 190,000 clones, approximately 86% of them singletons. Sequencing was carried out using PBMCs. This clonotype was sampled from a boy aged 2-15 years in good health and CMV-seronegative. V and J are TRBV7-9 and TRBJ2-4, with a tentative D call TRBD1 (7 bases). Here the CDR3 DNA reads TGTGCCAGCAGCTCGTTCAGGGGGAGCGGGCCCAAAAACATTCAGTACTTC. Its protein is CASSSFRGSGPKNIQYF.